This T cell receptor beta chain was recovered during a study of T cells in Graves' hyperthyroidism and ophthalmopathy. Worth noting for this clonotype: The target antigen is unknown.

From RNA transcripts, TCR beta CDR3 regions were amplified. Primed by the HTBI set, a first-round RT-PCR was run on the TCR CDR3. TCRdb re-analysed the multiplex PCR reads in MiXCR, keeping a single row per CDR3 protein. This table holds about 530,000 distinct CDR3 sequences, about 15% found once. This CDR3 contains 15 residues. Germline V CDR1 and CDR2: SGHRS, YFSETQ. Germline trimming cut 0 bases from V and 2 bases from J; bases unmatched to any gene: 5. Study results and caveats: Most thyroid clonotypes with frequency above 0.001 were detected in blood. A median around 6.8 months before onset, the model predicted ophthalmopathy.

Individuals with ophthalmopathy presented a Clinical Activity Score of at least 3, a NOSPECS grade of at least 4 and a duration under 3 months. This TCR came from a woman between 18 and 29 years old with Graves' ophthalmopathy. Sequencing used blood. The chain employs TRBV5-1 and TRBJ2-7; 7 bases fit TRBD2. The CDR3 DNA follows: TGCGCCAGCAGCTTGGAAGCGGGACGCGCCTACGAGCAGTACTTC. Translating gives CASSLEAGRAYEQYF.